This TCR beta chain is from a study of Ad26.COV2.S vaccination and SARS-CoV-2 variants. Comment on this clone: The junction departs from the called germline gene at one end, perhaps through a read error.

The length of the CDR3 is 13 residues. Assay used: immunoSEQ multiplex PCR; TCRdb lists only in-frame clones, some missing. The data show about 440,000 clones, 90% seen once. Treatment: roughly 18 received Ad26.COV2.S at low or high dose, single or two shots; 5 received placebo; per-sample allocation not given. Samples analyzed were those drawn on day 63 after the first vaccine or placebo injection. Sequenced here: peripheral blood, sampled in a trial of Ad26.COV2.S vaccine versus placebo. The clonotype comes from a person aged 18-60 years who received the Ad26.COV2.S COVID-19 vaccine or a placebo. V usage is TRBV12-3 or TRBV12-4 and J usage is TRBJ2-5; D is possibly TRBD2 (6 bases). CDR3: CASNLEGGETQYF. The CDR3 nucleotides read TGTGCCAGCAATTTAGAGGGAGGCGAGACCCAGTACTTC.